These 29 T cell receptor beta chains came from one sample sequenced in a study of CD8 T cells in ankylosing spondylitis. Study-wide results and caveats: A TCR beta motif made of about eight highly homologous variants seemed typical of ankylosing spondylitis blood.

TCRdb reprocessed the 5' RACE reads via MiXCR and lists one record per CDR3 protein. The sample yields 100,000 to 150,000 distinct CDR3 sequences, roughly 15% seen once. Their target antigens are unknown. The sequencing input was blood, either unsorted or a sorted T cell fraction (not recorded which). The source of these receptors is a male donor with ankylosing spondylitis.

This clonotype appeared a few times. This rearrangement joins TRBV4-1 to TRBJ2-7; D possibly corresponds to TRBD2 (5 bases). The CDR3 consists of 13 residues. Deletions cut 5 bases from V and 5 bases from J, with 13 bases between. Germline assignment: CDR1 MGHRA and CDR2 YSYEKL. CDR3 bases: TGCGCCAGCAGCGCCCGGGGAGCGGACGAGCAGTACTTC. Protein: CASSARGADEQYF.

This clonotype has only a few counts. This chain joins TRBV5-1 and TRBJ2-3, with D perhaps TRBD2 (5 bases). Germline V lookup: CDR1 SGHRS, CDR2 YFSETQ. This CDR3 has 16 amino acids. The V end lost 3 bases, the J end lost 2 bases, and 16 bases lay between the germline ends. The CDR3 loop is CASSSFGERTTDTQYF. Written as DNA, the CDR3 is TGCGCCAGCAGCTCCTTTGGGGAGCGGACCACAGATACGCAGTATTTT.

In this sample, this clonotype turned up a few times. V and J are TRBV4-1 and TRBJ2-1; D gene ambiguous. The germline V gene has CDR1 MGHRA and CDR2 YSYEKL. Between the trimmed V and J ends, which lost 0 bases and 2 bases, there was a span of 8 bases. The CDR3 loop spans 15 amino acids. CDR3 coding DNA: TGCGCCAGCAGCCAAGATCCCGGACCCTACAATGAGCAGTTCTTC. This codes for CASSQDPGPYNEQFF.

The chain combines TRBV11-1 with TRBJ2-1, with TRBD2 identical over 10 bases. V shed 5 bases, J shed 7 bases, and the junction held 8 bases outside the gene matches. Germline V lookup: CDR1 SGHAT, CDR2 FQDESV (reference sequence). The CDR3 covers 15 residues. CDR3 DNA: TGTGCCAGCAGCCCCCCTAGACTAGCGGGTAATGAGCAGTTCTTC. This codes for CASSPPRLAGNEQFF.

This clonotype came up a few times. The V gene is TRBV18, the J gene TRBJ2-7, with 10 bases fitting TRBD2. From germline, CDR1 is KGHSH and CDR2 LQKENI. This CDR3 has 17 amino acids. The V and J ends lost 0 bases and 3 bases, in that order; junction bases with no gene match: 8. The CDR3 coding sequence is TGTGCCAGCTCACCACCAAGCGGGAGGGCCACATTCTACGAGCAGTACTTC. Encoded protein: CASSPPSGRATFYEQYF.

Only a few counts were recorded for this clonotype. V is TRBV27 and J is TRBJ2-1; 7 positions match TRBD2. After removal of 7 bases from V and 7 bases from J, the junction contained 1 base not matched to a gene. CDR1 MNHEY and CDR2 SMNVEV come from the germline V gene (reference sequence). CDR3 length: 11 residues. CDR3 sequence: CASNGGNEQFF. CDR3 nucleotide sequence: TGTGCCAGCAACGGGGGGAATGAGCAGTTCTTC.

The chain recombines TRBV4-1 with TRBJ2-1; D is unresolved. Per germline, CDR1 MGHRA and CDR2 YSYEKL. This CDR3 spans 10 amino acids. V was shortened by 0 bases and J by 9 bases, with 0 bases between the two germline ends. The CDR3 DNA is TGCGCCAGCAGCCAAGATGAGCAGTTCTTC. This gives the protein CASSQDEQFF.

This chain joins TRBV7-9 and TRBJ2-7, with a possible D match to TRBD2 (6 bases). This CDR3 spans 14 amino acids. The germline V gene has CDR1 SEHNR and CDR2 FQNEAQ (reference sequence). The V end was cut by 5 bases, the J end by 5 bases, with 16 bases between. CDR3 sequence (DNA): TGTGCCAGCAGCCCCATTGGAGGGCCAAACGAGCAGTACTTC. As protein: CASSPIGGPNEQYF.

This clonotype has more than one count but fewer than ten. The V and J genes are TRBV20-1 and TRBJ2-7, with a weak D call TRBD2 (5 bases). The CDR3 has 13 residues. The ends were cut back, 0 bases at V and 2 bases at J, with 8 bases in the middle. Germline CDR1 is DFQATT and CDR2 is SNEGSKA (reference sequence). Written as DNA, the CDR3 is TGCAGTGCTAGAGATAAGCGGACCTACGAGCAGTACTTC. Amino acid sequence: CSARDKRTYEQYF.

This chain joins TRBV6-5 and TRBJ2-5; 12 nucleotides match TRBD1. The CDR3 covers 15 residues. The junction had 3 bases not matched to a gene; V was cut back by 2 bases and J by 5 bases. The V gene's germline CDR1 is MNHEY and CDR2 SVGAGI. The CDR3 reads CASSYGTGGMETQYF. The CDR3 DNA sequence: TGTGCCAGCAGTTACGGGACAGGGGGCATGGAGACCCAGTACTTC.

The chain links TRBV27 to TRBJ2-5; a weak D match, TRBD2 (6 bases). Trimming took off 8 bases at V and 5 bases at J, with 18 bases between the two ends. CDR1 is MNHEY and CDR2 is SMNVEV in the germline V gene (reference sequence). The CDR3 length is 14 residues. The CDR3 DNA is TGTGCCAGCGGTGCATCAGGAGGGGAGGAGACCCAGTACTTC. This sequence encodes CASGASGGEETQYF.

The rearrangement links TRBV28 to TRBJ1-5; D is unclear. CDR3 length: 15 amino acids. The V end was cut by 3 bases, the J end by 4 bases, with 13 bases between. The V gene's germline CDR1 is MDHEN and CDR2 SYDVKM. CDR3 residues: CASSLVRIGNQPQHF. The CDR3 nucleotides read TGTGCCAGCAGTTTGGTCAGGATCGGGAATCAGCCCCAGCATTTT.

For this clonotype: This clone may be a read error of a much larger clone one base away. The CDR3: CASSVGEQFF. The CDR3 DNA reads as TGTGCCAGCAGTGTTGGTGAGCAGTTCTTC. V and J are TRBV2 and TRBJ2-1; D is undetermined. The V end was cut by 4 bases, the J end by 9 bases, with 4 bases between. CDR1 and CDR2 from the germline V gene are SNHLY and FYNNEI. This CDR3 is built from 10 residues.

This clonotype was counted ten times or more. The V and J genes are TRBV7-9 and TRBJ1-4, with D possibly being TRBD1 (6 bases). The CDR3 has 16 residues. Germline V CDR1 and CDR2: SEHNR, FQNEAQ (reference sequence). V was trimmed by 1 base and J by 0 bases, leaving 9 bases between them. DNA of the CDR3: TGTGCCAGCAGCTTAGTGGGACAAGCAACTAATGAAAAACTGTTTTTT. This translates into CASSLVGQATNEKLFF. Together with reference TRBV7-9 and TRBJ1-4, the CDR3 gives the full variable domain: DTGVSQNPRHKITKRGQNVTFRCDPISEHNRLYWYRQTLGQGPEFLTYFQNEAQLEKSRLLSDRFSAERPKGSFSTLEIQRTEQGDSAMYLCASSLVGQATNEKLFFGSGTQLSVL.

The gene calls are TRBV28 and TRBJ2-1; possibly TRBD1 for D (6 bases). V was shortened by 3 bases and J by 7 bases, with 16 bases between the two germline ends. Germline CDR1 and CDR2: MDHEN and SYDVKM. This CDR3 is built from 15 residues. CDR3 DNA sequence: TGTGCCAGCAGTTTCTGGGGCAGGGGACGAAATGAGCAGTTCTTC. Amino acids: CASSFWGRGRNEQFF.

This clonotype turned up a few times. V gene TRBV27 combines with J gene TRBJ2-7, with a possible D match to TRBD1 (6 bases). The CDR3 totals 17 residues. The germline V gene encodes CDR1 MNHEY and CDR2 SMNVEV (reference sequence). V lost 2 bases to trimming and J lost 4 bases, with 21 bases between them. The CDR3 DNA follows: TGTGCCAGCAGTTTAGGGCGCTATTCAGGGGCGATGTACGAGCAGTACTTC. Encoded protein: CASSLGRYSGAMYEQYF.

The gene calls are TRBV7-8 and TRBJ2-7; the match to TRBD2 covers 12 bases. The CDR3 extends over 17 amino acids. Germline V CDR1 and CDR2: SGHVS, FQNEAQ. V dropped 3 bases and J dropped 6; count of bases not matched to a gene: 12. The CDR3 here is CASSFHLLAGGPGEQYF. DNA of the CDR3: TGTGCCAGCAGCTTCCATCTCCTAGCGGGAGGGCCGGGCGAGCAGTACTTC.

V and J are TRBV24-1 and TRBJ2-1; 12 nucleotides line up with TRBD2. The CDR3 has 17 residues. V lost 3 bases to trimming and J lost 5 bases; unmatched junction nucleotides: 7. CDR1 and CDR2 from the germline V gene are KGHDR and SFDVKD. CDR3 sequence (DNA): TGTGCCACCAGTGATCCGTCGAGACTAGCGGGAGACAATGAGCAGTTCTTC. Its protein is CATSDPSRLAGDNEQFF.

The sample holds a few counts of this clonotype. The rearrangement uses TRBV7-8 and TRBJ2-7, with D unclear. The CDR3 spans 13 residues. Trimming pared 0 bases from V and 3 bases from J, leaving 6 bases between. Germline CDR1 reads SGHVS; CDR2 reads FQNEAQ. CDR3 DNA sequence: TGTGCCAGCAGCTTAGCCTCGATCTACGAGCAGTACTTC. This gives the protein CASSLASIYEQYF.

This clonotype has a count of ten or more. This chain links TRBV3-1 with TRBJ2-1; D gene uncertain. Germline CDR1 and CDR2: LGHDT and YNNKEL (reference sequence). The CDR3 runs 18 residues. V dropped 1 base and J dropped 8 bases, with 24 bases sitting between them. The CDR3 DNA reads TGTGCCAGCAGCCAAGGGTGGGGTCTCCCCAACTCGGTCTATGAGCAGTTCTTC. Its translation is CASSQGWGLPNSVYEQFF.

The J gene is TRBJ2-4, the V gene TRBV7-9; the D gene is possibly TRBD1 (6 bases). Germline values: CDR1 SEHNR, CDR2 FQNEAQ (reference sequence). The germline V and J ends were trimmed by 3 bases and 1 base, with 10 bases remaining between them. The CDR3 is 15 amino acids. This CDR3 is CASSFFTGAKNIQYF. Here the CDR3 DNA reads TGTGCCAGCAGCTTCTTCACAGGGGCCAAAAACATTCAGTACTTC.

This clonotype has only a few counts. The chain recombines TRBV12-3 or TRBV12-4 with TRBJ2-7, with 8 bases matching TRBD1. The length of the CDR3 is 15 residues. The V and J ends lost 6 bases and 6 bases, in that order; junction bases with no gene match: 13. Written as DNA, the CDR3 is TGTGCCAGCAGCCTCTCCCCGACAGGGGACGGCGAGCAGTACTTC. The encoded protein is CASSLSPTGDGEQYF.

The rearrangement links TRBV27 to TRBJ2-7; D is possibly TRBD2 (6 bases). Germline values: CDR1 MNHEY, CDR2 SMNVEV (reference sequence). The CDR3 has 15 residues. V lost 2 bases and J 2 bases, leaving 13 bases between the germline ends. The CDR3 protein is CASSLGGNFPYEQYF. CDR3 nucleotide sequence: TGTGCCAGCAGTTTAGGGGGGAATTTCCCCTACGAGCAGTACTTC.

This clonotype was seen a handful of times. J is TRBJ2-7 and V is TRBV4-1, with D possibly TRBD2 on 5 matching bases. This CDR3 has 14 amino acids. The V end was cut by 0 bases, the J end by 5 bases, with 11 bases between. Germline V gives CDR1 MGHRA, CDR2 YSYEKL. CDR3 in DNA: TGCGCCAGCAGCCAAGAGATTCACGGGGACGAGCAGTACTTC. It encodes CASSQEIHGDEQYF.

This rearrangement joins TRBV6-4 to TRBJ2-1; D may be TRBD2 (6 bases). Germline V gives CDR1 MRHNA, CDR2 SNTAGT. With 5 bases removed from V and 4 bases from J, the gap between germline ends came to 12 bases. This CDR3 is built from 14 residues. In nucleotides, the CDR3 is TGTGCCAGCAGTCCCGGGACTGGGTACAATGAGCAGTTCTTC. Translating gives CASSPGTGYNEQFF.

This clonotype has just a few counts. The chain uses TRBV18 and TRBJ2-2; D remains ambiguous. Germline-derived CDR1 and CDR2 are KGHSH and LQKENI. V lost 2 bases and J lost 3, with 13 bases in between. The CDR3 covers 16 residues. The chain's CDR3 is CASSPVETSYTGELFF. CDR3 DNA sequence: TGTGCCAGCTCACCAGTAGAGACGTCCTACACCGGGGAGCTGTTTTTT.

This clonotype was recorded at least ten times. In nucleotides, the CDR3 is TGTGCCAGCAGCTTATGGCCAGCGGGAACCTACAATGAGCAGTTCTTC. Its translation is CASSLWPAGTYNEQFF. The rearrangement joins TRBV7-2 to TRBJ2-1; the match to TRBD2 covers 7 bases. J gave up 2 bases and V 2 bases, and 6 bases lay outside the gene matches. Germline V CDR1 and CDR2: SGHTA, FQGNSA. The CDR3 loop spans 16 amino acids.

J is TRBJ2-3 and V is TRBV7-9, with D possibly being TRBD2 (5 bases). This CDR3 is built from 14 residues. The germline CDR1 and CDR2 sequences are SEHNR and FQNEAQ (reference sequence). Trimming took 6 bases from V and 1 from J, leaving 11 bases between them. CDR3 loop: CASSTVEGTDTQYF. The CDR3 DNA reads TGTGCCAGCAGTACGGTGGAGGGCACAGATACGCAGTATTTT. The full variable domain, with the rest looked up from reference TRBV7-9 and TRBJ2-3, is DTGVSQNPRHKITKRGQNVTFRCDPISEHNRLYWYRQTLGQGPEFLTYFQNEAQLEKSRLLSDRFSAERPKGSFSTLEIQRTEQGDSAMYLCASSTVEGTDTQYFGPGTRLTVL.

In its sample, this clonotype was seen a few times. The J gene is TRBJ2-1, the V gene TRBV6-2 or TRBV6-3, with 10 bases aligning to TRBD2. The trim removed 3 bases at V and 6 bases at J, leaving 5 bases unmatched. Germline assignment: CDR1 MNHEY and CDR2 SVGEGT. The CDR3 sequence is 15 residues long. In nucleotides, the CDR3 is TGTGCCAGCAGTTATAAACTAGCGGGACTCAATGAGCAGTTCTTC. Protein: CASSYKLAGLNEQFF.